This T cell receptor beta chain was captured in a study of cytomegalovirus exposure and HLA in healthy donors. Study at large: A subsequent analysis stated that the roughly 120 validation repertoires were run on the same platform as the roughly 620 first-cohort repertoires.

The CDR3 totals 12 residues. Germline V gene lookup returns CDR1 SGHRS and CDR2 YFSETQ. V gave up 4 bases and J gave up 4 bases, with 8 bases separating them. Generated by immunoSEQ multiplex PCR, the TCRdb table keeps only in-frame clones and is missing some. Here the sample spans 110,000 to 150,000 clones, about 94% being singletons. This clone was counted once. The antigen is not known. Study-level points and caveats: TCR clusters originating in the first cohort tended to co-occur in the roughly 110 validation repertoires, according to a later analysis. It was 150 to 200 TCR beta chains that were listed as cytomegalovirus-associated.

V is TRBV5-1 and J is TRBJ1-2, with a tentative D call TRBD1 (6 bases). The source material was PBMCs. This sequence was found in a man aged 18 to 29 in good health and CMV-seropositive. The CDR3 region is CASSEGVYGYTF. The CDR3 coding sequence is TGCGCCAGCAGCGAGGGGGTCTATGGCTACACCTTC.